Below, 17 T cell receptor beta chains from the same sample are listed, as sequenced in a study of T cell repertoires in cytomegalovirus infection. Each CDR3 protein is one row after TCRdb ran MiXCR on the reads. Counted here are approximately 630,000 distinct CDR3 sequences, more than 20% occurring once; the ten biggest clones make up approximately 8%. The material sequenced was CD8+ T cells from PBMCs. The receptor source for this set is a human donor in good health (CMV status not recorded). Some clones in this sample may be carry-over from other donors' samples.

The chain carries TRBV20-1 and TRBJ2-7; 8 positions agree with TRBD2. This CDR3 spans 11 amino acids. Unmatched junction bases numbered 2, after V lost 6 bases and J lost 4 bases. Germline-derived CDR1 and CDR2 are DFQATT and SNEGSKA (reference sequence). CDR3 protein: CSARGGYEQYV. Here the CDR3 DNA reads TGCAGTGCCCGGGGGGGATACGAGCAGTACGTC.

Concerning this clonotype: Without the conserved terminal phenylalanine or tryptophan, this CDR3 likely stems from a read error. This sequence joins TRBV28 and TRBJ1-5, with D possibly being TRBD1 (6 bases). CDR1 is MDHEN, CDR2 SYDVKM, per germline. There are 15 residues in the CDR3. Trimming took 8 bases from V and 0 from J, leaving 14 bases between them. CDR3 loop: CASLGDMDSNQPQHL. CDR3 nucleotide sequence: TGTGCCAGCCTGGGGGACATGGATAGCAATCAGCCCCAGCATCTT.

This clonotype came up many times. V is TRBV6-6 and J is TRBJ2-1, with 9 bases lining up with TRBD1. The germline gives CDR1 MNHNY, CDR2 SVGAGI (reference sequence). The CDR3 has 15 residues. V dropped 4 bases and J dropped 8; count of bases not matched to a gene: 9. This CDR3 reads CASSFLTGGPDEQFF. CDR3 in DNA: TGTGCCAGCAGTTTCCTAACAGGGGGCCCAGATGAGCAGTTCTTC.

The chain uses TRBV6-2 or TRBV6-3 and TRBJ1-1, with D hard to call. The CDR3 spans 13 residues. Germline V gives CDR1 MNHEY, CDR2 SVGEGT. The germline V and J ends were trimmed by 5 bases and 10 bases, with 17 bases remaining between them. The CDR3 reads CASSLDRPTGAFF. The DNA for the CDR3 is TGTGCCAGCAGTCTGGACCGCCCGACCGGAGCTTTCTTT.

The V gene is TRBV25-1, the J gene TRBJ1-1; D is possibly TRBD1 (5 bases). Trimming left V 6 bases short and J 8 bases short, with 13 bases between. Germline CDR1 reads MGHDK; CDR2 reads SYGVNS. This CDR3 is built from 12 residues. In DNA, the CDR3 is TGTGCCAGCAGGGGGGGGTCTAGGGAAGCTTTCTTT. Translation: CASRGGSREAFF.

The V call is TRBV20-1, the J call TRBJ2-4; 7 bases match TRBD1. This CDR3 is built from 15 residues. Germline values: CDR1 DFQATT, CDR2 SNEGSKA (reference sequence). V was pared by 4 bases and J by 3 bases, with 9 bases of the junction left unmatched. CDR3 loop: CSATPQGEYKNIQYF. In nucleotides, the CDR3 is TGCAGTGCTACCCCCCAGGGGGAGTACAAAAACATTCAGTACTTC.

The V gene is TRBV29-1, the J gene TRBJ1-2; D perhaps matches TRBD1 (6 bases). The CDR3 runs to 15 residues. Trimming pared 3 bases from V and 4 bases from J, leaving 18 bases between. CDR1 is SQVTM, CDR2 ANQGSEA, per germline. The CDR3 DNA sequence: TGCAGCGTTGAGGTGACAGGCGAGTATTTCTATGGCTACACCTTC. This sequence encodes CSVEVTGEYFYGYTF.

In DNA form, the CDR3 reads TGCGCCAGCAGCCAAGTAGACAGGGGTTCAGGTGGCTACACCTTC. This encodes CASSQVDRGSGGYTF. The rearrangement joins TRBV4-3 to TRBJ1-2; 8 bases fit TRBD1. V trimming: 1 base; J trimming: 7 bases; junction bases outside the gene matches: 8. This CDR3 spans 15 amino acids. Germline loops: CDR1 LGHNA, CDR2 YSLEER.

V and J are TRBV14 and TRBJ2-5, with 13 bases lining up with TRBD2. The CDR3 length is 15 residues. The germline CDR1 and CDR2 sequences are SGHDN and FVKESK. Unmatched junction bases numbered 5, after V lost 4 bases and J lost 6 bases. CDR3 amino acids: CASSPRLAGGKTQYF. The CDR3 DNA is TGTGCCAGCAGCCCTCGACTAGCGGGGGGAAAGACCCAGTACTTC.

At least ten counts were recorded for this clonotype. The gene calls are TRBV7-9 and TRBJ2-1, with 9 bases identical to TRBD1. CDR1 and CDR2 (germline): SEHNR, FQNEAQ (reference sequence). The J segment lost 7 bases and the V segment lost 5 bases, leaving 3 bases of the junction unmatched. CDR3 length: 13 residues. CDR3 protein: CASSPGQGNEQFF. The CDR3 nucleotides are TGTGCCAGCAGCCCGGGACAGGGAAATGAGCAGTTCTTC.

The table lists this clonotype with a count of one. This chain connects TRBV15 to TRBJ2-2; D may be TRBD1 (5 bases). The CDR3 covers 14 residues. Trimming left V 6 bases short and J 3 bases short, with 11 bases between. CDR1 and CDR2 from the germline V gene are LNHNV and YYDKDF (reference sequence). The CDR3 nucleotides are TGTGCCACCAGTGGGGTAGGGGACACCGGGGAGCTGTTTTTT. Its protein is CATSGVGDTGELFF.

The table lists this clonotype with a few counts. The V call is TRBV28, the J call TRBJ1-4; tentative D call: TRBD1 (5 bases). Germline V gene sequence: CDR1 MDHEN, CDR2 SYDVKM. V dropped 5 bases and J dropped 4 bases, with 14 bases sitting between them. The CDR3 has 15 residues. CDR3 in amino acids: CASSGRVVVNEKLFF. The CDR3 DNA follows: TGTGCCAGCAGTGGCAGGGTCGTAGTTAATGAAAAACTGTTTTTT.

This clonotype has more than one count but fewer than ten. The chain couples TRBV10-3 to TRBJ2-1; TRBD1 matches 10 bases. Germline trimming cut 5 bases from V and 3 bases from J; bases unmatched to any gene: 7. The CDR3 is 16 amino acids. Germline assignment: CDR1 ENHRY and CDR2 SYGVKD. The CDR3 sequence: CAISQPGQGDYNEQFF. CDR3 DNA sequence: TGTGCCATCAGTCAACCCGGACAGGGGGACTACAATGAGCAGTTCTTC.

The chain joins TRBV12-3 or TRBV12-4 to TRBJ1-6; D is unresolved. The CDR3 sequence is 14 residues long. V shed 1 base and J shed 8 bases, with 9 bases lying between them. DNA for the CDR3: TGTGCCAGCAGTTTAGATCCGTATGATTCACCCCTCCACTTT. It specifies CASSLDPYDSPLHF.

V usage is TRBV7-6 and J usage is TRBJ2-1, with TRBD1 as a possible D gene (5 bases). The germline V gene has CDR1 SGHVS and CDR2 FNYEAQ. This CDR3 comprises 15 residues. The V end was cut by 1 base, the J end by 3 bases, with 10 bases between. The CDR3 here is CASSLGWQGYNEQFF. CDR3 in DNA: TGTGCCAGCAGCTTAGGCTGGCAGGGCTACAATGAGCAGTTCTTC.

This clonotype occurred a few times. The rearrangement uses TRBV6-2 or TRBV6-3 and TRBJ2-1; no reliable D call. The germline V gene encodes CDR1 MNHEY and CDR2 SVGEGT. This CDR3 is built from 13 residues. V was cut by 5 bases and J by 4 bases, with 9 bases left in between. The CDR3 bases are TGTGCCAGCAGTCCTCTCAGGTACAATGAGCAGTTCTTC. This translates into CASSPLRYNEQFF.

On this clonotype itself: Since the CDR3 does not end with the conserved phenylalanine or tryptophan, this likely comes from a read error. The chain employs TRBV6-6 and TRBJ2-3; TRBD2 might be the D (7 bases). CDR1 is MNHNY, CDR2 SVGAGI, per germline (reference sequence). V shed 10 bases and J shed 6 bases, with 14 bases lying between them. The CDR3 spans 12 residues. CDR3 protein: CATIRGADTQYS. CDR3 nucleotides: TGTGCCACAATCCGGGGGGCGGATACGCAGTATTCT.